Following are 32 T cell receptor beta chains from one sample sequenced in a study of T-cell memory formation after mild COVID-19. In TCRdb, the 5' RACE reads were re-called with MiXCR into one record per CDR3 protein. The sample lists more than 75,000 distinct CDR3 sequences; approximately 13% were seen once. Sequencing was done on a sample of PBMCs or a T cell subset sorted from them (not recorded which). All receptors come from an adult woman who had mild COVID-19 (a few samples of this study predate the infection). Cell type and time point are not known.

In its sample, this clonotype was seen many times. V usage is TRBV2 and J usage is TRBJ2-5; 7 bases map to TRBD1. J was trimmed by 3 bases and V by 10 bases; bases with no gene match: 11. This CDR3 spans 14 amino acids. The germline V gene encodes CDR1 SNHLY and CDR2 FYNNEI. The DNA of the CDR3 is TGTGCCACCGAGGGGGCAAGGTTCGAAGAGACCCAGTACTTC. This sequence encodes CATEGARFEETQYF.

This chain joins TRBV19 and TRBJ2-1; D remains unclear. The germline CDR1 and CDR2 sequences are LNHDA and SQIVND (reference sequence). The CDR3 covers 13 residues. Trimming took off 3 bases at V and 2 bases at J, with 5 bases between the two ends. CDR3 DNA sequence: TGTGCCAGTAGTATCGATACCTACAATGAGCAGTTCTTC. Translated, it gives CASSIDTYNEQFF.

The rearrangement joins TRBV6-5 to TRBJ1-4; 7 nucleotides align to TRBD1. CDR3 size: 15 residues. Germline assignment: CDR1 MNHEY and CDR2 SVGAGI. V gave up 6 bases and J gave up 7 bases; unmatched junction bases: 11. CDR3: CASRHEGARVEKLFF. The CDR3 nucleotides read TGTGCCAGCAGGCATGAGGGGGCGAGGGTTGAAAAACTGTTTTTT.

The chain has TRBV4-1 and TRBJ2-5, with TRBD1 identical over 12 bases. Per germline, CDR1 MGHRA and CDR2 YSYEKL. The V gene end was trimmed by 3 bases and the J gene end by 4 bases; junction bases not matched to a gene: 6. The CDR3 is 16 residues long. CDR3 sequence (DNA): TGCGCCAGCAGCCATCCCGGGACAGGGGGCAGAGAGACCCAGTACTTC. Protein sequence: CASSHPGTGGRETQYF.

This clonotype came up a few times. V usage is TRBV12-3 or TRBV12-4 and J usage is TRBJ2-1; D is unclear. Trimming cost V 5 bases and J 7 bases, with 6 bases left between them. The CDR3 has 11 residues. The CDR3: CASSVENEQFF. DNA for the CDR3: TGTGCCAGCAGTGTGGAGAATGAGCAGTTCTTC.

This clonotype came up a few times. The rearrangement joins TRBV29-1 to TRBJ2-3; perhaps D is TRBD1 or TRBD2 (6 bases each). This CDR3 comprises 13 residues. The germline CDR1 and CDR2 sequences are SQVTM and ANQGSEA. Trimming cost V 4 bases and J 4 bases, with 12 bases left between them. The CDR3: CSVVGGLSDTQYF. The CDR3, as DNA: TGCAGCGTTGTTGGGGGGCTGTCAGATACGCAGTATTTT.

The gene calls are TRBV7-9 and TRBJ2-2, with 14 bases that match TRBD2. The trim removed 5 bases at V and 0 bases at J, leaving 8 bases unmatched. The CDR3 is 19 amino acids. Germline V gives CDR1 SEHNR, CDR2 FQNEAQ (reference sequence). This chain's CDR3 is CASSPGTSGSSPNTGELFF. In DNA form, the CDR3 reads TGTGCCAGCAGCCCCGGGACTAGCGGGAGTTCCCCGAACACCGGGGAGCTGTTTTTT.

This sequence joins TRBV15 and TRBJ2-7; D not resolved. CDR3 length: 12 amino acids. Trimming pared 0 bases from V and 5 bases from J, leaving 5 bases between. The germline V gene encodes CDR1 LNHNV and CDR2 YYDKDF (reference sequence). The CDR3 DNA follows: TGTGCCACCAGCAGAGAGCGGAACGAGCAGTACTTC. Its protein product is CATSRERNEQYF.

This clonotype came up a few times. The chain couples TRBV21-1 to TRBJ2-1; the D call in the table, TRBD1, was not verified against the DNA. TRBV21-1 is marked as a pseudogene. The CDR3 extends over 15 amino acids. The CDR3 DNA is TGTGCCAGCAGTCAAGTCCCGGGAGGGTTGAATGAGCAGTTCTTC. Translation gives CASSQVPGGLNEQFF.

This clonotype was seen many times. The gene calls are TRBV4-3 and TRBJ2-7; the match to TRBD1 covers 11 bases. The CDR3 has 14 residues. Germline-derived CDR1 and CDR2 are LGHNA and YSLEER. The trim removed 4 bases at V and 2 bases at J, leaving 1 base unmatched. CDR3 sequence: CASSPGQGAYEQYF. In DNA form, the CDR3 reads TGCGCCAGCAGCCCGGGACAGGGGGCCTACGAGCAGTACTTC.

The gene calls are TRBV6-5 and TRBJ2-1, with 8 nucleotides matching TRBD2. Germline CDR1 MNHEY, CDR2 SVGAGI. This CDR3 has 13 amino acids. The ends lost 8 bases at V and 9 bases at J; junction bases unmatched: 9. CDR3 region: CASWRGGSLEQFF. The CDR3 DNA follows: TGTGCCAGCTGGCGCGGGGGGAGCCTTGAGCAGTTCTTC.

The chain employs TRBV5-6 and TRBJ2-1; D gene uncertain. In germline, CDR1 is SGHDT, CDR2 YYEEEE. The CDR3 is made up of 17 amino acids. V was pared by 4 bases and J by 9 bases, with 26 bases between. The CDR3 bases are TGTGCCAGCAGCCTCCTCAGAGGACGTCTCCCCGAAGGTGAGCAGTTCTTC. Its protein is CASSLLRGRLPEGEQFF.

This clonotype showed up many times. The genes are TRBV30 and TRBJ2-1; D is undetermined. The CDR3 loop spans 14 amino acids. Between the trimmed V and J ends, which lost 5 bases and 4 bases, there was a span of 15 bases. In germline, CDR1 is GTSNPN, CDR2 SVGIG (reference sequence). In DNA, the CDR3 is TGTGCCTGGGGCGTTAACCTGGATTACAATGAGCAGTTCTTC. It translates to CAWGVNLDYNEQFF. Full variable domain (remainder filled in from reference TRBV30 and TRBJ2-1): SQTIHQWPATLVQPVGSPLSLECTVEGTSNPNLYWYRQAAGRGLQLLFYSVGIGQISSEVPQNLSASRPQDRQFILSSKKLLLSDSGFYLCAWGVNLDYNEQFFGPGTRLTVL.

This clonotype has more than one count but fewer than ten. The V and J genes are TRBV5-1 and TRBJ2-5; perhaps TRBD1 as D (5 bases). V gave up 1 base and J gave up 0 bases, with 10 bases separating them. This CDR3 is built from 15 residues. Per germline, CDR1 SGHRS and CDR2 YFSETQ. The CDR3 DNA reads TGCGCCAGCAGCTTGCGAATAGGGGACCAAGAGACCCAGTACTTC. It yields the protein CASSLRIGDQETQYF.

V gene TRBV12-3 or TRBV12-4 combines with J gene TRBJ2-7, with D possibly TRBD2 on 5 matching bases. V was clipped by 6 bases and J by 2 bases, with 20 bases between them. This CDR3 region has 16 residues. Written as DNA, the CDR3 is TGTGCCAGCAGCCTGGTCGGGTTCGGGAACCCCTACGAGCAGTACTTC. Its protein product is CASSLVGFGNPYEQYF.

This sequence joins TRBV20-1 and TRBJ2-1; the match to TRBD2 covers 13 bases. The J segment lost 8 bases and the V segment lost 5 bases, leaving 6 bases of the junction unmatched. Germline lookup yields CDR1 DFQATT and CDR2 SNEGSKA (reference sequence). This CDR3 is 14 amino acids long. CDR3 bases: TGCAGTGCTTACGGACTAGCGGGAGTGGATGAGCAGTTCTTC. The encoded protein is CSAYGLAGVDEQFF.

This chain connects TRBV28 to TRBJ2-1; D remains unclear. From germline, CDR1 is MDHEN and CDR2 SYDVKM. The CDR3 consists of 13 residues. Trimming removed 1 base at V and 4 bases at J, with 5 bases between. The CDR3 DNA is TGTGCCAGCAGTTTATTGACTTACAATGAGCAGTTCTTC. Translating gives CASSLLTYNEQFF.

This clonotype was observed a handful of times. The chain combines TRBV6-2 or TRBV6-3 with TRBJ2-1, with 9 nucleotides matching TRBD2. The germline V gene encodes CDR1 MNHEY and CDR2 SVGEGT. The CDR3 spans 13 residues. J gave up 15 bases and V 2 bases, and 8 bases lay outside the gene matches. The CDR3 DNA reads as TGTGCCAGCAGTTACGAGGTAGCGGGAGCATGGTTCTTC. It is translated as CASSYEVAGAWFF.

This clonotype appeared a few times. The J gene is TRBJ2-2, the V gene TRBV4-3, with TRBD2 matching over 11 bases. Germline V CDR1 and CDR2: LGHNA, YSLEER. The CDR3 contains 16 residues. V lost 4 bases, J lost 5 bases, and 6 bases stayed unmatched. The CDR3 reads CASSLSGRAETGELFF. CDR3 coding DNA: TGCGCCAGCAGCCTTAGCGGGAGGGCCGAAACCGGGGAGCTGTTTTTT.

The J gene is TRBJ2-3, the V gene TRBV20-1; 14 bases fit TRBD2. The germline gives CDR1 DFQATT, CDR2 SNEGSKA (reference sequence). The V segment lost 5 bases and the J segment 5 bases; nucleotides outside the gene matches: 15. This CDR3 has 18 amino acids. The CDR3 here is CSALADGGTSGGLDTQYF. As DNA, the CDR3 is TGCAGTGCTCTAGCAGACGGGGGGACTAGCGGGGGTTTAGATACGCAGTATTTT.

The CDR3 DNA reads as TGTGCCAGCAGCAAAGAGGGGGATCCTACAGATACGCAGTATTTT. It specifies CASSKEGDPTDTQYF. The gene calls are TRBV21-1 and TRBJ2-3; the table's D call TRBD1 went unverified against the DNA. TRBV21-1 is listed as a pseudogene. This CDR3 is 15 amino acids long.

The J gene is TRBJ2-1, the V gene TRBV30; D is uncertain. Germline CDR1 is GTSNPN and CDR2 is SVGIG (reference sequence). Trimming cost V 2 bases and J 7 bases, with 6 bases left between them. CDR3 length: 11 amino acids. The CDR3 sequence is CAWSPSNEQFF. The CDR3 DNA sequence: TGTGCCTGGAGTCCGTCAAATGAGCAGTTCTTC. The whole variable domain, filled in from reference TRBV30 and TRBJ2-1, reads SQTIHQWPATLVQPVGSPLSLECTVEGTSNPNLYWYRQAAGRGLQLLFYSVGIGQISSEVPQNLSASRPQDRQFILSSKKLLLSDSGFYLCAWSPSNEQFFGPGTRLTVL.

J is TRBJ2-2 and V is TRBV9; D remains unclear. The CDR3 extends over 18 amino acids. V lost 4 bases and J lost 1, with 20 bases in between. Germline lookup yields CDR1 SGDLS and CDR2 YYNGEE. CDR3 protein: CASSYSSVGEWNTGELFF. The CDR3 nucleotides are TGTGCCAGCAGCTACTCGTCGGTCGGAGAGTGGAACACCGGGGAGCTGTTTTTT. Combining the CDR3 with reference TRBV9 and TRBJ2-2 gives the whole variable domain DSGVTQTPKHLITATGQRVTLRCSPRSGDLSVYWYQQSLDQGLQFLIQYYNGEERAKGNILERFSAQQFPDLHSELNLSSLELGDSALYFCASSYSSVGEWNTGELFFGEGSRLTVL.

V usage is TRBV6-4 and J usage is TRBJ2-1, with 11 bases that match TRBD2. V dropped 0 bases and J dropped 6; count of bases not matched to a gene: 1. The CDR3 consists of 15 residues. The germline gives CDR1 MRHNA, CDR2 SNTAGT. The CDR3 here is CASSDSSGGANEQFF. CDR3 sequence (DNA): TGTGCCAGCAGTGACTCTAGCGGGGGGGCCAATGAGCAGTTCTTC.

This clonotype was detected only a few times. The chain recombines TRBV28 with TRBJ2-4; maybe TRBD1 (6 bases). In germline, CDR1 is MDHEN, CDR2 SYDVKM. The CDR3 runs 15 residues. Trimming took off 2 bases at V and 2 bases at J, with 10 bases between the two ends. CDR3 in DNA: TGTGCCAGCAGTTTACTCAGGGGTTCCAAAAACATTCAGTACTTC. It encodes CASSLLRGSKNIQYF. Looking up the rest from reference TRBV28 and TRBJ2-4 gives the full variable domain: DVKVTQSSRYLVKRTGEKVFLECVQDMDHENMFWYRQDPGLGLRLIYFSYDVKMKEKGDIPEGYSVSREKKERFSLILESASTNQTSMYLCASSLLRGSKNIQYFGAGTRLSVL.

V gene TRBV23-1 combines with J gene TRBJ2-1; tentative D call: TRBD2 (6 bases). TRBV23-1 falls under the ORF class, with uncertain function. The CDR3 spans 14 residues. Trimming pared 0 bases from V and 6 bases from J, leaving 9 bases between. CDR3 region: CASSQSPGGNEQFF. CDR3 in DNA: TGCGCCAGCAGTCAATCTCCCGGGGGCAATGAGCAGTTCTTC.

The table lists this clonotype with a few counts. The chain joins TRBV6-2 or TRBV6-3 to TRBJ1-5, with D uncertain. Trimming removed 5 bases at V and 2 bases at J, with 22 bases between. CDR1 is MNHEY and CDR2 is SVGEGT in the germline V gene. The CDR3 contains 18 residues. In DNA, the CDR3 is TGTGCCAGCAGTCCCACGGGCATCTCCCCGGGAGGCAATCAGCCCCAGCATTTT. It is translated as CASSPTGISPGGNQPQHF.

Only a few counts were recorded for this clonotype. In DNA, the CDR3 is TGTGCCAGCAGCTTAGAGGGCTGGACAGATACGCAGTATTTT. Residues: CASSLEGWTDTQYF. The V and J genes are TRBV7-9 and TRBJ2-3; no firm D call. The CDR3 has 14 residues. Germline V gene lookup returns CDR1 SEHNR and CDR2 FQNEAQ (reference sequence). Deletions cut 1 base from V and 3 bases from J, with 8 bases between.

The chain uses TRBV7-9 and TRBJ1-5, with no clear D. Germline CDR1 reads SEHNR; CDR2 reads FQNEAQ (reference sequence). V lost 2 bases, J lost 5 bases, and 16 bases lay in between. This CDR3 has 16 amino acids. The CDR3 DNA reads TGTGCCAGCAGCTTACTCGAATGGGTTGACGATCAGCCCCAGCATTTT. Encoded protein: CASSLLEWVDDQPQHF.

This clonotype was recorded a few times. The rearrangement links TRBV29-1 to TRBJ2-3; 10 bases are a match to TRBD2. Trimming at V came to 5 bases and at J to 0 bases, leaving 5 bases not matched to a gene. This CDR3 is 15 amino acids long. CDR1 and CDR2 (germline): SQVTM, ANQGSEA. Written as DNA, the CDR3 is TGCAGCGTTCGGCTAGCGGGAGAGAGCACAGATACGCAGTATTTT. It codes for CSVRLAGESTDTQYF.

This clonotype was detected a few times. The CDR3 reads CSIPDSSSYNEQFF. CDR3 bases: TGCAGTATCCCCGACTCAAGCTCCTACAATGAGCAGTTCTTC. The chain links TRBV20-1 to TRBJ2-1, with D unclear. The germline gives CDR1 DFQATT, CDR2 SNEGSKA (reference sequence). This CDR3 has 14 amino acids. The V and J ends lost 8 bases and 0 bases respectively, with 14 bases between them.

This clonotype was counted many times. The chain joins TRBV5-6 to TRBJ2-3; the D is unclear. The germline V gene encodes CDR1 SGHDT and CDR2 YYEEEE. The CDR3 is made up of 15 amino acids. Between the trimmed V and J ends, which lost 1 base and 1 base, there was a span of 10 bases. In DNA form, the CDR3 reads TGTGCCAGCAGCTTGACCCACGTGGGCACAGATACGCAGTATTTT. This codes for CASSLTHVGTDTQYF.